Listed below are T cell receptor beta chains from one sample, sequenced in a study of cytomegalovirus exposure and HLA in healthy donors. Produced via immunoSEQ multiplex PCR; TCRdb's table is partial and in-frame only. The sample records about 130,000 clones, about 82% being singletons. Sequencing used PBMCs. All receptors come from a man aged 25 to 40 in good health and CMV-seronegative. CDR3s include the opening cysteine and the closing phenylalanine or tryptophan. A D gene is named only where the DNA matches it firmly. The size entry is marked missing in some rows and otherwise reads once, few, many or a size class.

cdr3_nt: TGTGCCAGCAGGCCGGGACAGGGGGCCAATGAAGCTTTCTTT
cdr3_aa: CASRPGQGANEAFF
j_call: TRBJ1-1
clone_size: NA
d_call: TRBD1
v_call: TRBV6-1

cdr3_nt: TGTGCCAGCAGTGGGGACTTGACGTCCTACGAGCAGTACTTC
cdr3_aa: CASSGDLTSYEQYF
j_call: TRBJ2-7
clone_size: NA
d_call: NA
v_call: TRBV6-1

cdr3_nt: TGTGCCAGCAGTGCCCCCGGAGATACGCAGTATTTT
cdr3_aa: CASSAPGDTQYF
j_call: TRBJ2-3
clone_size: few
d_call: NA
v_call: TRBV25-1

cdr3_nt: TGTGCCAGCAGCTTAGCGATAGCCACAAGTGAGCAGTTCTTC
cdr3_aa: CASSLAIATSEQFF
j_call: TRBJ2-1
clone_size: NA
d_call: NA
v_call: TRBV7-9

cdr3_nt: TGTGCCAGTAGCGGCGGGATGCTTACCGGGGAGCTGTTTTTT
cdr3_aa: CASSGGMLTGELFF
j_call: TRBJ2-2
clone_size: NA
d_call: NA
v_call: TRBV19

cdr3_nt: TGTGCCAGCATAGTGCGGGTTGATGAAAAACTGTTTTTT
cdr3_aa: CASIVRVDEKLFF
j_call: TRBJ1-4
clone_size: few
d_call: NA
v_call: TRBV6-6

cdr3_nt: TGTGCCAGTATCCAGGGGAAAAACACTGAAGCTTTCTTT
cdr3_aa: CASIQGKNTEAFF
j_call: TRBJ1-1
clone_size: NA
d_call: NA
v_call: TRBV19

cdr3_nt: TGTGCCAGCAGTCCGCGGGACAGCTACGAGCAGTACTTC
cdr3_aa: CASSPRDSYEQYF
j_call: TRBJ2-7
clone_size: NA
d_call: NA
v_call: TRBV28

cdr3_nt: TGTGCCAGCAGAAGCTCCCGGGGGGGAGAGACCCAGTACTTC
cdr3_aa: CASRSSRGGETQYF
j_call: TRBJ2-5
clone_size: NA
d_call: TRBD2
v_call: TRBV7-2

cdr3_nt: TGTGCCAGCAGCCCGGTCACAGATACGCAGTATTTT
cdr3_aa: CASSPVTDTQYF
j_call: TRBJ2-3
clone_size: NA
d_call: NA
v_call: TRBV11-2

cdr3_nt: TGCGCCAGCAGCTTGGAGTCGGTAAACTATGGCTACACCTTC
cdr3_aa: CASSLESVNYGYTF
j_call: TRBJ1-2
clone_size: NA
d_call: NA
v_call: TRBV5-1

cdr3_nt: TGTGCCAGCAGTTTTTCACAGGACAGGAGTGGGTATAGCAATCAGCCCCAGCATTTT
cdr3_aa: CASSFSQDRSGYSNQPQHF
j_call: TRBJ1-5
clone_size: NA
d_call: TRBD1
v_call: TRBV2

cdr3_nt: TGTGCCAGCAGCTCCCCACTCACTTCAGGGTATATCGGCACTGAAGCTTTCTTT
cdr3_aa: CASSSPLTSGYIGTEAFF
j_call: TRBJ1-1
clone_size: few
d_call: NA
v_call: TRBV28

cdr3_nt: TGTGCCTGGCGGGACTCTTCCCTATCGAGTTCACCCCTCCACTTT
cdr3_aa: CAWRDSSLSSSPLHF
j_call: TRBJ1-6
clone_size: NA
d_call: NA
v_call: TRBV30

cdr3_nt: TGTGCCAGCTCGCGGACAGGGGCAAATCAGCCCCAGCATTTT
cdr3_aa: CASSRTGANQPQHF
j_call: TRBJ1-5
clone_size: few
d_call: TRBD1
v_call: TRBV18

cdr3_nt: TGTGCCAGCAGACCCCGGGTCATGGAGGAAAAACTGTTTTTT
cdr3_aa: CASRPRVMEEKLFF
j_call: TRBJ1-4
clone_size: NA
d_call: NA
v_call: TRBV6-1

cdr3_nt: TGTGCCAGCTCACCAACGGACAGGGACCACGAGCAGTACTTC
cdr3_aa: CASSPTDRDHEQYF
j_call: TRBJ2-7
clone_size: NA
d_call: TRBD1
v_call: TRBV18

cdr3_nt: TGCGCCAGCAGCTTGGGGGCCGAAGAGACCCAGTACTTC
cdr3_aa: CASSLGAEETQYF
j_call: TRBJ2-5
clone_size: once
d_call: NA
v_call: TRBV5-1

cdr3_nt: TGTGCCACCAGCAGAGAAGGACAACTCAATCAGCCCCAGCATTTT
cdr3_aa: CATSREGQLNQPQHF
j_call: TRBJ1-5
clone_size: NA
d_call: NA
v_call: TRBV15

cdr3_nt: TGTGCCAGCAGCCTCGTCACTTCTGGGGCCAACGTCCTGACTTTC
cdr3_aa: CASSLVTSGANVLTF
j_call: TRBJ2-6
clone_size: NA
d_call: NA
v_call: TRBV5-8

cdr3_nt: TGTGCCATCAGTGAGTTACAGGGGGCTTACGAGCAGTACTTC
cdr3_aa: CAISELQGAYEQYF
j_call: TRBJ2-7
clone_size: NA
d_call: TRBD1
v_call: TRBV10-3

cdr3_nt: TGTGCCAGCAGCCAAGCCGGGACAGCGAATGAAAAACTGTTTTTT
cdr3_aa: CASSQAGTANEKLFF
j_call: TRBJ1-4
clone_size: NA
d_call: TRBD1
v_call: TRBV14

cdr3_nt: TGTGCCAGCAGTTACAGACCTTATCAGCCCCAGCATTTT
cdr3_aa: CASSYRPYQPQHF
j_call: TRBJ1-5
clone_size: NA
d_call: NA
v_call: TRBV27

cdr3_nt: TGTGCCAGCAGCGCCCCGGGAGCGAACACCGGGGAGCTGTTTTTT
cdr3_aa: CASSAPGANTGELFF
j_call: TRBJ2-2
clone_size: NA
d_call: NA
v_call: TRBV6-6

cdr3_nt: TGTGCCAGCAGGCAATGGAGGGGCACTGAAGCTTTCTTT
cdr3_aa: CASRQWRGTEAFF
j_call: TRBJ1-1
clone_size: few
d_call: NA
v_call: TRBV7-6

cdr3_nt: TGTGCCAGCCTTAACGGACAGGGGGACGGCTATGGCTACACCTTC
cdr3_aa: CASLNGQGDGYGYTF
j_call: TRBJ1-2
clone_size: NA
d_call: TRBD1
v_call: TRBV28

cdr3_nt: TGTGCCATCAGTGGCGGGGGCACTGAAGCTTTCTTT
cdr3_aa: CAISGGGTEAFF
j_call: TRBJ1-1
clone_size: NA
d_call: NA
v_call: TRBV10-3

cdr3_nt: TGTGCCAGCAGTGAACACGGGGTCCCCTACGAGCAGTACTTC
cdr3_aa: CASSEHGVPYEQYF
j_call: TRBJ2-7
clone_size: NA
d_call: NA
v_call: TRBV2

cdr3_nt: TGTGCCAGCAGCTCACGAGGGTTGGGAGAAAAACTGTTTTTT
cdr3_aa: CASSSRGLGEKLFF
j_call: TRBJ1-4
clone_size: NA
d_call: NA
v_call: TRBV7-6

cdr3_nt: TGTGCCAGCAGCACGGACAGCGGGGGCCCGTACAATGAGCAGTTCTTC
cdr3_aa: CASSTDSGGPYNEQFF
j_call: TRBJ2-1
clone_size: NA
d_call: TRBD2
v_call: TRBV5-6

cdr3_nt: TGCGCCAGCAGCGGAAGGAGGGAGGAGGCCTGGCCCCAGCATTTT
cdr3_aa: CASSGRREEAWPQHF
j_call: TRBJ1-5
clone_size: NA
d_call: NA
v_call: TRBV4-3

cdr3_nt: TGTGCCAGCAGCTTATCCAGGACAGATAGAGGCGAGCAGTACTTC
cdr3_aa: CASSLSRTDRGEQYF
j_call: TRBJ2-7
clone_size: NA
d_call: NA
v_call: TRBV11-2

cdr3_nt: TGTGCCAGCGGACTTGGGCTTACATTTGAAGCTTTCTTT
cdr3_aa: CASGLGLTFEAFF
j_call: TRBJ1-1
clone_size: NA
d_call: NA
v_call: TRBV7-8

cdr3_nt: TGTGCCAGCAGCCTCCGGACTAGCGGCTCCTACGAGCAGTACTTC
cdr3_aa: CASSLRTSGSYEQYF
j_call: TRBJ2-7
clone_size: few
d_call: TRBD2
v_call: TRBV7-8

cdr3_nt: TGTGCCAGCAGACCGACCACTAATAACTATGGCTACACCTTC
cdr3_aa: CASRPTTNNYGYTF
j_call: TRBJ1-2
clone_size: NA
d_call: NA
v_call: TRBV7-2

cdr3_nt: TGTGCCAGCAGCTTAGGGGGCGGAACCAATTCACCCCTCCACTTT
cdr3_aa: CASSLGGGTNSPLHF
j_call: TRBJ1-6
clone_size: NA
d_call: NA
v_call: TRBV7-2

cdr3_nt: TGTGCCAGCAGCCAATCGATAGCGGGGGCCTCCTACGAGCAGTACTTC
cdr3_aa: CASSQSIAGASYEQYF
j_call: TRBJ2-7
clone_size: NA
d_call: TRBD2
v_call: TRBV4-2

cdr3_nt: TGTGCCAGCAGCTCACCCGGACTAGCGGGAGGCAATGAGCAGTTCTTC
cdr3_aa: CASSSPGLAGGNEQFF
j_call: TRBJ2-1
clone_size: NA
d_call: TRBD2
v_call: TRBV7-3

cdr3_nt: TGTGCCAGCAGCCAAACGACAGGGGTTACGTACGAGCAGTACTTC
cdr3_aa: CASSQTTGVTYEQYF
j_call: TRBJ2-7
clone_size: NA
d_call: TRBD1
v_call: TRBV5-6

cdr3_nt: TGCGCCAGCAGCCAACTCTGGGACAGTGCGCAAGAGACCCAGTACTTC
cdr3_aa: CASSQLWDSAQETQYF
j_call: TRBJ2-5
clone_size: NA
d_call: TRBD1
v_call: TRBV4-3

cdr3_nt: TGTGCCAGCAATCCGCGACGGGGGACGGACACTGAAGCTTTCTTT
cdr3_aa: CASNPRRGTDTEAFF
j_call: TRBJ1-1
clone_size: NA
d_call: NA
v_call: TRBV28

cdr3_nt: TGCGCCAGCAGCGCACAGGGTACGGATGGCTACACCTTC
cdr3_aa: CASSAQGTDGYTF
j_call: TRBJ1-2
clone_size: NA
d_call: NA
v_call: TRBV5-1

cdr3_nt: TGTGCCAGCAGCCTTCAGGGGGATTCACCCCTCCACTTT
cdr3_aa: CASSLQGDSPLHF
j_call: TRBJ1-6
clone_size: NA
d_call: TRBD1
v_call: TRBV9

cdr3_nt: TGTGCCAGCAGTGAAGCTGCGGGGTACGAGCAGTACTTC
cdr3_aa: CASSEAAGYEQYF
j_call: TRBJ2-7
clone_size: NA
d_call: NA
v_call: TRBV2

cdr3_nt: TGCAGCGGGGGATATGGGCAGGGCTACGAGCAGTACTTC
cdr3_aa: CSGGYGQGYEQYF
j_call: TRBJ2-7
clone_size: NA
d_call: NA
v_call: TRBV29-1

cdr3_nt: TGTGCCAGCAGTTTAGCGGGAGGAACAGATACGCAGTATTTT
cdr3_aa: CASSLAGGTDTQYF
j_call: TRBJ2-3
clone_size: NA
d_call: TRBD2
v_call: TRBV27